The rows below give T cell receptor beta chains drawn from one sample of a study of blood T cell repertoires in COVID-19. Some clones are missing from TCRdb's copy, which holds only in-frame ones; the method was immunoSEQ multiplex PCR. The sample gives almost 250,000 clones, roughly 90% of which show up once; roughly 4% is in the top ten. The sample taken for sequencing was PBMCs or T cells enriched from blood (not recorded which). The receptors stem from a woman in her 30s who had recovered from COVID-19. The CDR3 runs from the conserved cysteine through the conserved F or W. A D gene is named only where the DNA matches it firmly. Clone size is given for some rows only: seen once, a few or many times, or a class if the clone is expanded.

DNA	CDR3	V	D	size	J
TGTGCCAGCAGCTCCCAACCTTCGACAGGGGACCCACCCAGTCAGCCCCAGCATTTT	CASSSQPSTGDPPSQPQHF	TRBV21-1	-	-	TRBJ1-5
TGTGCCAGCAGTGGACAGGGAGGCACCGGGGAGCTGTTTTTT	CASSGQGGTGELFF	TRBV2	-	-	TRBJ2-2
TGTGCCAGCAGCCAAGAAGGGGACAGTGAAAAACTGTTTTTT	CASSQEGDSEKLFF	TRBV4-2	TRBD1	-	TRBJ1-4
TGTGCCAGCTCACCCTCTGGACTGCGGGGAGCTTTCTTT	CASSPSGLRGAFF	TRBV18	-	once	TRBJ1-1
TGTGCCAGCAGCGTCGGCGGGAGGAGGAACGCCGGGGAGCTGTTTTTT	CASSVGGRRNAGELFF	TRBV9	TRBD2	-	TRBJ2-2
TGTGCCAGCAACTCCGGGCAGGGCCGAAATAGCAATCAGCCCCAGCATTTT	CASNSGQGRNSNQPQHF	TRBV28	-	-	TRBJ1-5
TGTGCCAGCAGCAAAGGATCGGCAGGGACTATTACCTCTGGAAACACCATATATTTT	CASSKGSAGTITSGNTIYF	TRBV21-1	-	-	TRBJ1-3
TGTGCCTGGAGTGTAAGCAGGACAGGGGCGGCGGGCTACACCTTC	CAWSVSRTGAAGYTF	TRBV30	TRBD1	once	TRBJ1-2
TGTGCCAGTAGTAATCTTGGGACTAGCGGGAGAGATACGCAGTATTTT	CASSNLGTSGRDTQYF	TRBV19	TRBD2	-	TRBJ2-3
TGCAGCGTTCCCAATTCCGGGACTCCCAATGAGCAGTTCTTC	CSVPNSGTPNEQFF	TRBV29-1	-	-	TRBJ2-1
TGTGCCAGCAGCCCGGACACTAACTATGGCTACACCTTC	CASSPDTNYGYTF	TRBV9	-	-	TRBJ1-2
TGCGCCAGCAGCCAAGTTCAGCTCCGGGGCAATCAGCCCCAGCATTTT	CASSQVQLRGNQPQHF	TRBV4-3	-	-	TRBJ1-5
TGTGCCAGCAGCCAACTCGGGACAGGGGGAGATCAGCCCCAGCATTTT	CASSQLGTGGDQPQHF	TRBV4-2	TRBD1	-	TRBJ1-5
TGCAGCGTTGAAGCGACAGGGGGGACTGAAGCTTTCTTT	CSVEATGGTEAFF	TRBV29-1	TRBD1	-	TRBJ1-1
TGTGCCAGCAGCTTAGGGTTGGTAGGGAGTCGGGATTACAATGAGCAGTTCTTC	CASSLGLVGSRDYNEQFF	TRBV7-6	-	-	TRBJ2-1
TGCGCCAGCAGCGCCGCCACAGGGTTGAATGGCTACACCTTC	CASSAATGLNGYTF	TRBV5-1	-	once	TRBJ1-2
TGTGCCAGCAGTTTATTAGGGACACCCACAAATGAGCAGTTCTTC	CASSLLGTPTNEQFF	TRBV27	-	-	TRBJ2-1
TGTGCCAGCAGCGTAGGGACAGCCTACGAGCAGTACTTC	CASSVGTAYEQYF	TRBV9	-	-	TRBJ2-7
TGCGCCAGCAGCCAAGAGGATCCGGGAATCTATGGCTACACCTTC	CASSQEDPGIYGYTF	TRBV4-1	-	-	TRBJ1-2
TGTGCCAGCAGTTTATTAAACAGGGCCCCCGGTGGGCAGTTCTTC	CASSLLNRAPGGQFF	TRBV27	-	-	TRBJ2-1
TGTGCCAGCAGTTACAGCCCCCTCTCTGGGGCCAACGTCCTGACTTTC	CASSYSPLSGANVLTF	TRBV6-2/TRBV6-3	-	few	TRBJ2-6
TGTGCCAGCAGTGCTGGGACAGGGTATAACTGGGAGACCCAGTACTTC	CASSAGTGYNWETQYF	TRBV6-1	TRBD1	-	TRBJ2-5
TGTGCCAGCAGTTTATGGGGGGGTACGTTCTCCTACGAGCAGTACTTC	CASSLWGGTFSYEQYF	TRBV28	-	-	TRBJ2-7
TGTGCCAGCAGCTCCGGTACCATAAAACTGTTTTTT	CASSSGTIKLFF	TRBV7-9	-	-	TRBJ1-4
TGTGCCAGCAGCCAAGCGCAGGGGGATGAAGCTTTCTTT	CASSQAQGDEAFF	TRBV4-2	TRBD1	-	TRBJ1-1
TGTGCCAGCAGCTTAGAGGGGGCCCCGAGCGGGAGGGACAATGAGCAGTTCTTC	CASSLEGAPSGRDNEQFF	TRBV7-2	TRBD2	-	TRBJ2-1